The present entry profiles one T cell receptor (beta chain) with its context. The data derive from a study of blood T cell repertoires in COVID-19. Study-level background: The samples span acute and convalescent COVID-19 from the United States, Italy and Spain.

In the source study's methods: Reference gene primer amplification yielded estimated nucleated cell counts. Here immunoSEQ multiplex PCR was the method, and the copy in TCRdb shows in-frame clones only, minus some. V, J and clone size are those of that table, while D and trimming were read from the DNA. The repertoire consists of around 200,000 clones, with around 82% occurring once and the leading ten covering about 9%. CDR3 size: 14 residues. CDR1 and CDR2 (germline): LNHDA, SQIVND (reference sequence). Trimming stripped 0 bases from V and 6 bases from J, with 8 bases between. The source of this sequence is a man in his forties or fifties with active or convalescent COVID-19. V usage is TRBV19 and J usage is TRBJ2-2, with D perhaps TRBD2 (5 bases). The sample taken for sequencing was peripheral blood. In nucleotides, the CDR3 is TGTGCCAGTAGTATAGATCTGGACTCCGGGGAGCTGTTTTTT. As protein: CASSIDLDSGELFF.